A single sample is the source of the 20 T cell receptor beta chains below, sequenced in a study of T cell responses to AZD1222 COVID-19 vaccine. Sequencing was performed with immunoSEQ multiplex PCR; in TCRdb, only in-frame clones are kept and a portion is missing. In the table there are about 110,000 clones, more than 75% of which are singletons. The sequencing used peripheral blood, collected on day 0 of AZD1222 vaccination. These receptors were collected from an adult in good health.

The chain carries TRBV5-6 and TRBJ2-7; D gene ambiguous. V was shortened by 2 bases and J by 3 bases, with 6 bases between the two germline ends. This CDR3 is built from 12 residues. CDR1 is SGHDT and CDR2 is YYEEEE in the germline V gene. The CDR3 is CASSFTSYEQYF. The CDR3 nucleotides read TGTGCCAGCAGCTTCACCAGCTACGAGCAGTACTTC.

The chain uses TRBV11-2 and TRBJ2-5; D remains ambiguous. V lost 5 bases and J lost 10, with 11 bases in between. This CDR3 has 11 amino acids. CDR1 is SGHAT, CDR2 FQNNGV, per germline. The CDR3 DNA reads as TGTGCCAGCAGCCCACTCCGTGTCCAGTACTTC. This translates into CASSPLRVQYF.

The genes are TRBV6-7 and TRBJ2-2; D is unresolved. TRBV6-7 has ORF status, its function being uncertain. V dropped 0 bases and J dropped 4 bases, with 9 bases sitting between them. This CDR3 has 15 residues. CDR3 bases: TGTGCCAGCAGTTACTCTCGGCAGTTCACCGGGGAGCTGTTTTTT. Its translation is CASSYSRQFTGELFF.

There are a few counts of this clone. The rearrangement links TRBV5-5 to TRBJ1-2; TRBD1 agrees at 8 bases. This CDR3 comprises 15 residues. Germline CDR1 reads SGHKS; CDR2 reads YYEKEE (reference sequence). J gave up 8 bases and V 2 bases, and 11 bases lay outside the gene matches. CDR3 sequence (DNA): TGTGCCAGCAGCTTTTGGCGTGGGACAGGTTTGGGCTACACCTTC. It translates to CASSFWRGTGLGYTF.

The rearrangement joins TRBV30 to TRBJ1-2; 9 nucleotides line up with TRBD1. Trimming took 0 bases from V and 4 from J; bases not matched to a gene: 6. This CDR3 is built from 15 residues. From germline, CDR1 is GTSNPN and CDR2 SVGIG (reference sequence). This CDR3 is CAWSVRGQGPYGYTF. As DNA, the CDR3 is TGTGCCTGGAGTGTCAGGGGACAGGGTCCCTATGGCTACACCTTC.

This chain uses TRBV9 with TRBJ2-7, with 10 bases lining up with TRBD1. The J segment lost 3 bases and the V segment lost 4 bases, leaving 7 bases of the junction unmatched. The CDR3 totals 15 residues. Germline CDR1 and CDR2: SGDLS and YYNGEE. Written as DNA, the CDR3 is TGTGCCAGCAGCCCACGGACAGGGGGATTCTACGAGCAGTACTTC. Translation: CASSPRTGGFYEQYF.

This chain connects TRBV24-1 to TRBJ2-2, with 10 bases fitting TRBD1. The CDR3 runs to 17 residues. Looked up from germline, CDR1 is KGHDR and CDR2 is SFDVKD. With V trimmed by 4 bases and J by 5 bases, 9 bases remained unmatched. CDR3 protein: CATSDPTGGGYTGELFF. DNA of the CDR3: TGTGCCACCAGTGACCCGACAGGGGGCGGATATACCGGGGAGCTGTTTTTT.

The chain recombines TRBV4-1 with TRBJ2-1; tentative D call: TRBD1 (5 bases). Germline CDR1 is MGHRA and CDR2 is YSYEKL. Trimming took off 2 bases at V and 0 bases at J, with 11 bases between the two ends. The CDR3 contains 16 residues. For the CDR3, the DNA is TGCGCCAGCAGCCAATTGGACATGCTCTCCTACAATGAGCAGTTCTTC. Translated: CASSQLDMLSYNEQFF.

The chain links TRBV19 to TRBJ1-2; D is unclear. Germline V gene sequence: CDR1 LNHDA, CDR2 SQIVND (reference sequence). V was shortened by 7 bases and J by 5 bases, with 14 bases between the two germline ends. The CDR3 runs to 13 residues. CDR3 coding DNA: TGTGCCAGTACCAATAGGCGGGGTTATGGCTACACCTTC. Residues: CASTNRRGYGYTF.

CDR3 in amino acids: CASLSKGTTQPQHF. The CDR3 DNA reads as TGTGCCAGCCTAAGTAAGGGTACAACTCAGCCCCAGCATTTT. The rearrangement joins TRBV5-6 to TRBJ1-5; unclear D gene. The CDR3 contains 14 residues. Germline CDR1 and CDR2: SGHDT and YYEEEE. V lost 7 bases, J lost 6 bases, and 17 bases lay in between.

CDR3 nucleotides: TGCGCCAGCAGTGACAGGGTCCTACGGGGGACTGAAGCTTTCTTT. Translating it yields CASSDRVLRGTEAFF. V usage is TRBV10-1 and J usage is TRBJ1-1; a weak D match, TRBD1 (5 bases). V lost 3 bases, J lost 5 bases, and 16 bases lay in between. This CDR3 region has 15 residues. CDR1 and CDR2 (germline): WNHNN, SYGVQD (reference sequence).

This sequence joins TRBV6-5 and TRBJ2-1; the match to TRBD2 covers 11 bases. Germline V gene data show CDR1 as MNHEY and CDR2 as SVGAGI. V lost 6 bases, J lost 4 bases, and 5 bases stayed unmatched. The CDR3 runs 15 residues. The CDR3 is CASRPLAGAYNEQFF. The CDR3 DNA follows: TGTGCCAGCAGGCCACTAGCGGGGGCATACAATGAGCAGTTCTTC.

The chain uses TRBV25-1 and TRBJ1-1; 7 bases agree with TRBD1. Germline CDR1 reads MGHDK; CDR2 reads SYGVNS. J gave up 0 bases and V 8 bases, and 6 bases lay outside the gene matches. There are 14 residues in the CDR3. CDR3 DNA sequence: TGTGCCAGCGGATGGGGACAGATGAACACTGAAGCTTTCTTT. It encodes CASGWGQMNTEAFF.

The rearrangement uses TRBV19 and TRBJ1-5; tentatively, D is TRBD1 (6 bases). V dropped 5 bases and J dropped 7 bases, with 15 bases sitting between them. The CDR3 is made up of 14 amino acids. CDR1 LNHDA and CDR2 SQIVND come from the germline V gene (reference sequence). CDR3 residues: CASSWARGKQPQHF. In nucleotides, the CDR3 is TGTGCCAGTAGTTGGGCCAGGGGAAAACAGCCCCAGCATTTT.

CDR3 coding DNA: TGTGCCAGCAGCCGTGGGGGGTCCTATGGCTACACCTTC. Translation gives CASSRGGSYGYTF. The chain carries TRBV3-1 (or the pseudogene TRBV3-2) and TRBJ1-2, with D perhaps matching TRBD1 (5 bases). Germline V gives CDR1 LGHDT, CDR2 YNNKEL (reference sequence). This CDR3 spans 13 amino acids. Trimming left V 4 bases short and J 4 bases short, with 10 bases between.

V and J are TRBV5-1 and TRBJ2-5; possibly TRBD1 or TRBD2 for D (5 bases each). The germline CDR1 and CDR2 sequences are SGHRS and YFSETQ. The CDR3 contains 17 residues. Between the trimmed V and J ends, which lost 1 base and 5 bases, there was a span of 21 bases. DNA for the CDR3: TGCGCCAGCAGCTTGACTGGGACGCTTGGATTTTTTGAGACCCAGTACTTC. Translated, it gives CASSLTGTLGFFETQYF.

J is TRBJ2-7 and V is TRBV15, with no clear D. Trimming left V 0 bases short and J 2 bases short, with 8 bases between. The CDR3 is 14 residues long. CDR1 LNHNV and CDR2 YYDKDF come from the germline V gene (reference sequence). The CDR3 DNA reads TGTGCCACCAGCAGAGACCGAGCAACCTACGAGCAGTACTTC. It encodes CATSRDRATYEQYF.

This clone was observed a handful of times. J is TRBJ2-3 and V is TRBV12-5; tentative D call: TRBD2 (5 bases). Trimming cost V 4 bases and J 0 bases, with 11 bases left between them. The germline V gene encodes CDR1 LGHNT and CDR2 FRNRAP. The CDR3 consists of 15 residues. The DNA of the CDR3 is TGTGCTAGTGGTTCCTCCAGGACTAGCACAGATACGCAGTATTTT. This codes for CASGSSRTSTDTQYF.

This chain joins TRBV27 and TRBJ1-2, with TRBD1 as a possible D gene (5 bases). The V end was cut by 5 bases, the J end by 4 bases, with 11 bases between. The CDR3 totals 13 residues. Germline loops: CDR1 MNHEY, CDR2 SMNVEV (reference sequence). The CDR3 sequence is CASSQTGLYGYTF. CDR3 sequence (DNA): TGTGCCAGCAGTCAAACGGGACTCTATGGCTACACCTTC.

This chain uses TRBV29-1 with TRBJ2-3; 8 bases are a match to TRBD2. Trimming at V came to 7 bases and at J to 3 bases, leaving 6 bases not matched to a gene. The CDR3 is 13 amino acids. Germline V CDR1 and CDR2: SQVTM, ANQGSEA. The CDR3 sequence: CSGQRGGTDTQYF. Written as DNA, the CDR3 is TGCAGCGGACAACGGGGGGGTACAGATACGCAGTATTTT.